This T cell receptor (beta chain) was retrieved from a study of human T cells and chemical hapten exposure. Time point of the sample: patch test 3, about 24 weeks after DPC sensitization. Treatment specified: therapeutic diphenylcyclopropenone sensitization with weekly scalp DPC. Unseparated into fractions, whole blood served as the source from which total RNA was extracted. Study results and caveats: Expanded TCRs were compared with controls, and the expanded TCRs formed significantly more large CDR3 similarity clusters.

This clonotype was picked up many times. Its specificity is not known. This CDR3 is built from 13 residues. The V gene's germline CDR1 is DFQATT and CDR2 SNEGSKA (reference sequence). With V trimmed by 5 bases and J by 9 bases, 5 bases remained unmatched. Authors' data handling: A per-sample median of about 94,000 TCRs was observed, with counts ranging from about 20,000 to 750,000. TCRdb analysed the RACE reads with MiXCR anew, one entry per CDR3 protein. The V and J calls here are based on TCRdb, not the publication. The profile shows some 36,000 distinct CDR3 sequences, 8% to 9.5% of them singletons.

The chain has TRBV20-1 and TRBJ2-1; TRBD2 matches 12 bases. The input for sequencing was whole blood, taken in connection with sensitization to the hapten diphenylcyclopropenone (DPC). This receptor was taken from a man aged 45-65 years with alopecia areata. Some clones in this sample may be carry-over from other donors' samples. CDR3 nucleotide sequence: TGCAGTGCTCTAGCGGGAGGGCCCGGTGAGCAGTTCTTC. It specifies CSALAGGPGEQFF.